The rows below give T cell receptor beta chains drawn from one sample of a study of radiotherapy plus CTLA-4 blockade in lung cancer. This table comes from immunoSEQ multiplex PCR, and its TCRdb copy is limited to in-frame clones, with some not included. The data hold more than 75,000 clones, with around 79% observed a single time. Specimen: peripheral blood, collected from a patient treated with radiotherapy plus ipilimumab. Source of these receptors: a human donor with non-small cell lung cancer who had a partial response to radiotherapy plus ipilimumab. Some clones in this sample may be carry-over from other donors' samples. The CDR3 runs from the conserved cysteine through the conserved F or W. The order of the fields is D gene, clone size, J gene, V gene, CDR3 DNA, CDR3 protein. The D gene is left open where the match is weak. Not every row has a clone size; where given, it reads once, few, many or a size class.

>TRBD1|-|TRBJ1-2|TRBV6-1
TGTGCCAGCAGTAGGGACAGCTCTAACTATGGCTACACCTTC
CASSRDSSNYGYTF
>-|-|TRBJ2-2|TRBV19
TGTGCCAGTAGTATCTCCCGCGGTAGACCTACCGGGGAGCTGTTTTTT
CASSISRGRPTGELFF
>-|-|TRBJ2-2|TRBV14
TGTGCCAGCAGCCAAGATCGGGGGGCGCGCACCGGGGAGCTGTTTTTT
CASSQDRGARTGELFF
>TRBD1|-|TRBJ2-2|TRBV5-6
TGTGCCAGCAGGGGGAAAGGGACAGCGAACACCGGGGAGCTGTTTTTT
CASRGKGTANTGELFF
>-|-|TRBJ2-7|TRBV4-2
TGTGCCAGCAGCCAACTGGGCGCTCCCCCCGGCTACGAGCAGTACTTC
CASSQLGAPPGYEQYF
>TRBD2|-|TRBJ2-5|TRBV9
TGTGCCAGCAGCCTTGGGACTATCGTAGAGACCCAGTACTTC
CASSLGTIVETQYF
>-|-|TRBJ1-1|TRBV19
TGTGCCAGTAGGAACCCGGGGAGACCTGAAGCTTTCTTT
CASRNPGRPEAFF
>TRBD2|-|TRBJ2-3|TRBV5-1
TGCGCCAGCAGCTTGGCGCAGGCGGGGGGGACAGATACGCAGTATTTT
CASSLAQAGGTDTQYF
>-|-|TRBJ1-4|TRBV28
TGTGCCAGCAGTCCCCCACGGACAACGAGGACAACTAATGAAAAACTGTTTTTT
CASSPPRTTRTTNEKLFF
>-|once|TRBJ2-1|TRBV4-2
TGTGCCAGCAGCCAAGATGAGACGGGTCAGTTCTTC
CASSQDETGQFF
>TRBD1|once|TRBJ2-2|TRBV18
TGTGCCAGCTCACCTACACAGGGGGCGATGAACACCGGGGAGCTGTTTTTT
CASSPTQGAMNTGELFF
>-|-|TRBJ1-5|TRBV11-3
TGTGCCAGCAGCCTCGTCCCGGGTAACGGTCAGCCCCAGCATTTT
CASSLVPGNGQPQHF
>TRBD2|-|TRBJ2-2|TRBV28
TGTGCCAGCAGGATAATAGCGGGAGGCGCGAACACCGGGGAGCTGTTTTTT
CASRIIAGGANTGELFF
>-|-|TRBJ1-5|TRBV19
TGTGCCAGTAGTAACGCGAATAGCAATCAGCCCCAGCATTTT
CASSNANSNQPQHF
>TRBD2|-|TRBJ2-3|TRBV6-1
TGTGCCAGCGTCAGCGGACTAGCGGGAGAAGATACGCAGTATTTT
CASVSGLAGEDTQYF
>-|-|TRBJ1-5|TRBV19
TGTGCCAGTAGTATGTTGGCGGGGGCAGACGGCCAGCCCCAGCATTTT
CASSMLAGADGQPQHF
>-|-|TRBJ2-7|TRBV4-1
TGCGCCAGCAGCCGTCTGGGTGGGCCTGCTCAATACGAGCAGTACTTC
CASSRLGGPAQYEQYF
>-|few|TRBJ1-6|TRBV19
TGTGCCAGTAGTACTATCGGAGGCAGATTAAATTCACCCCTCCACTTT
CASSTIGGRLNSPLHF
>TRBD2|-|TRBJ2-4|TRBV7-9
TGTGCCAGCAGCCCCCAATGGTTTACTAGCGGGAGGGGCAAAAACATTCAGTACTTC
CASSPQWFTSGRGKNIQYF
>TRBD1|-|TRBJ2-7|TRBV6-6
TGTGCCAGCAGCCTACAGGGGCCGAACGAGCAGTACTTC
CASSLQGPNEQYF
>-|-|TRBJ2-1|TRBV18
TGTGCCAGCTCACCCGAACTAGCCGGCTACAATGAGCAGTTCTTC
CASSPELAGYNEQFF
>TRBD1|-|TRBJ2-7|TRBV6-4
TGTGCCAGCAGTGAGTGGACAGGGGGCTACGAGCAGTACTTC
CASSEWTGGYEQYF
>TRBD2|-|TRBJ2-1|TRBV5-1
TGCGCCAGCAGCTTGAGAGCGGGAGAGCCCTACAATGAGCAGTTCTTC
CASSLRAGEPYNEQFF
>TRBD2|-|TRBJ2-3|TRBV5-1
TGCGCCAGCAGCTTGGTTAGCGGGAGTGACAGCACAGATACGCAGTATTTT
CASSLVSGSDSTDTQYF
>-|-|TRBJ1-5|TRBV14
TGTGCCAGCTCGTCCAAGGGGTACAATCAGCCCCAGCATTTT
CASSSKGYNQPQHF
>TRBD1|-|TRBJ2-7|TRBV4-1
TGCGCCAGCAGCCAAGCGGGACAGGGAGCCAGCTACGAGCAGTACTTC
CASSQAGQGASYEQYF
>-|-|TRBJ1-3|TRBV11-2
TGTGCCAGCACTCCCCTAGGGGGTGCCCGGACCCAGAGAAACACCATATATTTT
CASTPLGGARTQRNTIYF
>-|many|TRBJ2-2|TRBV7-8
TGTGCCAGCAGCTTATGGAGCGGGAACACCGGGGAGCTGTTTTTT
CASSLWSGNTGELFF
>-|-|TRBJ2-1|TRBV2
TGTGCCAGCAGCTTAGACAGATACAATGAGCAGTTCTTC
CASSLDRYNEQFF
>-|-|TRBJ1-2|TRBV6-1
TGTGCCAGCAGTTTCGACAGCTTCTATGGCTACACCTTC
CASSFDSFYGYTF
>-|few|TRBJ2-7|TRBV5-1
TGCGCCAGCAGCTCGGACTTAGCGACCTACGAGCAGTACTTC
CASSSDLATYEQYF
>TRBD1|-|TRBJ1-1|TRBV2
TGTGCCAACACCCGGGACAGGGGGCGAGGCACTGAAGCTTTCTTT
CANTRDRGRGTEAFF
>TRBD2|-|TRBJ2-1|TRBV28
TGTGCCAGCAGCCCGCCGGGACTAGCGGGAGGTTACTCCTACAATGAGCAGTTCTTC
CASSPPGLAGGYSYNEQFF
>TRBD1|-|TRBJ1-2|TRBV29-1
TGCAGCGAACGGACAGGTGACTATGGCTACACCTTC
CSERTGDYGYTF
>-|-|TRBJ2-5|TRBV6-1
TGTGCCAGCAGTGAAGGCCTTCAAAGGGGCCGGACCCAGTACTTC
CASSEGLQRGRTQYF
>-|-|TRBJ2-5|TRBV5-8
TGTGCCAGCAGCTACTCACTGGAGACCCAGTACTTC
CASSYSLETQYF
>TRBD2|-|TRBJ2-1|TRBV5-1
TGCGCCAGCAGCTCTAGCGGATTCTCCTACAATGAGCAGTTCTTC
CASSSSGFSYNEQFF
>TRBD1|-|TRBJ2-1|TRBV19
TGTGCCACCTCTCCCCCGGGACAGGGACCCTTCTTC
CATSPPGQGPFF